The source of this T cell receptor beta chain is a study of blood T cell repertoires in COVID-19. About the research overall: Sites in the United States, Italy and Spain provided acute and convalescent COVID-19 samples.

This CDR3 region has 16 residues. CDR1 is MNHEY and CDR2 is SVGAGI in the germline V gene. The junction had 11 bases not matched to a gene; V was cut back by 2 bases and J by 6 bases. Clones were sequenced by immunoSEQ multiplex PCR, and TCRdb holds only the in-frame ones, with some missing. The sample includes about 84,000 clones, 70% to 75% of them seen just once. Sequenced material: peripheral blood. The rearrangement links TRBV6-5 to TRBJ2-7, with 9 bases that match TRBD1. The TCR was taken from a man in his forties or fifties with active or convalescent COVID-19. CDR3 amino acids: CASSYTLPGQGTEQYF. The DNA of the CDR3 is TGTGCCAGCAGTTACACACTACCGGGACAGGGAACCGAGCAGTACTTC.